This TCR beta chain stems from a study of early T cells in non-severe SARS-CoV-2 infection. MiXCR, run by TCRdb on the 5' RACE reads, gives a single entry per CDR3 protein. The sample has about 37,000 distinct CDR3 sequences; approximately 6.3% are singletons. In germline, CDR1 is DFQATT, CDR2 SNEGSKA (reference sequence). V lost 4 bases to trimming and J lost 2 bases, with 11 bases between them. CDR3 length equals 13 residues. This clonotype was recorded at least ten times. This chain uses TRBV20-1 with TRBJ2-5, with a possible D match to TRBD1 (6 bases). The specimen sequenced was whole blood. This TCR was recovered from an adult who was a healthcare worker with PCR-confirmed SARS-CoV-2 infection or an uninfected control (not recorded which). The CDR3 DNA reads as TGCAGTGCTACAGGGGTCGATCAAGAGACCCAGTACTTC. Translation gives CSATGVDQETQYF.